The 28 T cell receptor beta chains below all came from one sample that was sequenced in a study of cytomegalovirus exposure and HLA in healthy donors. In the PCR, 60 Vbeta and 13 Jbeta primers were used. Assay: immunoSEQ multiplex PCR; the TCRdb copy retains only in-frame clones and omits some. The sample records about 59,000 clones, around 83% being singletons. The sequencing sample was made of PBMCs. These receptors came from a human donor in good health.

This clone was counted a few times. The rearrangement links TRBV30 to TRBJ2-7; D is undetermined. V lost 6 bases and J 1 base, leaving 7 bases between the germline ends. Germline lookup yields CDR1 GTSNPN and CDR2 SVGIG (reference sequence). The CDR3 length is 11 residues. The CDR3 is CACTISYEQYF. For the CDR3, the DNA is TGTGCCTGCACAATTTCCTACGAGCAGTACTTC.

The genes are TRBV7-2 and TRBJ2-7, with TRBD2 identical over 16 bases. CDR1 is SGHTA, CDR2 FQGNSA, per germline. Trimming at V came to 5 bases and at J to 0 bases, leaving 7 bases not matched to a gene. The CDR3 is 18 residues long. The CDR3 coding sequence is TGTGCCAGCAGCCCAGGGACTAGCGGGAGGGTAATCTCCTACGAGCAGTACTTC. This codes for CASSPGTSGRVISYEQYF.

This sequence joins TRBV7-8 and TRBJ1-2; 7 bases are a match to TRBD1. Trimming removed 2 bases from V and 7 bases from J; junction bases left unmatched: 7. Germline V gene sequence: CDR1 SGHVS, CDR2 FQNEAQ. This CDR3 has 14 residues. The chain's CDR3 is CASSLTGDLIGYTF. CDR3 in DNA: TGTGCCAGCAGCTTAACAGGGGATCTTATTGGCTACACCTTC.

The V call is TRBV5-1, the J call TRBJ1-6; D is perhaps TRBD1 (6 bases). CDR3 length: 16 amino acids. The ends were cut back, 0 bases at V and 9 bases at J, with 16 bases in the middle. Germline CDR1 SGHRS, CDR2 YFSETQ. CDR3 region: CASSLGSAEGGSPLHF. As DNA, the CDR3 is TGCGCCAGCAGCTTGGGGTCGGCAGAAGGGGGTTCACCCCTCCACTTT.

Here the CDR3 reads CASSLIRGNQPQHF. The CDR3 DNA sequence: TGTGCCAGCAGCTTGATCCGGGGCAATCAGCCCCAGCATTTT. V is TRBV5-8 and J is TRBJ1-5, with D unclear. Trimming shortened V by 1 base and J by 2 bases, and 7 bases separated the two germline ends. Germline values: CDR1 SGHTS, CDR2 YDEGEE. The CDR3 loop spans 14 amino acids.

The chain combines TRBV27 with TRBJ2-3, with 7 bases aligning to TRBD2. Trimming took 5 bases from V and 5 from J; bases not matched to a gene: 13. There are 16 residues in the CDR3. Germline V CDR1 and CDR2: MNHEY, SMNVEV (reference sequence). The CDR3 here is CASSGRAGVFRDTQYF. The CDR3 DNA is TGTGCCAGCAGTGGCCGGGCGGGAGTCTTTAGAGATACGCAGTATTTT.

This clone appeared a few times. The chain's CDR3 is CASSQEPGTGYSPLHF. CDR3 sequence (DNA): TGTGCCAGCAGCCAAGAACCCGGGACAGGGTATTCACCCCTCCACTTT. The V and J genes are TRBV7-9 and TRBJ1-6; 9 bases map to TRBD1. Germline V gene sequence: CDR1 SEHNR, CDR2 FQNEAQ (reference sequence). V lost 5 bases and J lost 8; bases outside the gene matches: 10. The CDR3 is made up of 16 amino acids.

This clone has a handful of counts. The chain recombines TRBV4-3 with TRBJ2-7; TRBD1 matches at 9 bases. Germline V gene data show CDR1 as LGHNA and CDR2 as YSLEER. The CDR3 loop spans 17 amino acids. The J segment lost 4 bases and the V segment lost 0 bases, leaving 10 bases of the junction unmatched. In DNA, the CDR3 is TGCGCCAGCAGCCAAGAACTATGGGGGACAGGGAAATACGAGCAGTACTTC. Protein product: CASSQELWGTGKYEQYF.

The chain employs TRBV6-4 and TRBJ1-4; D call uncertain. Trimming pared 10 bases from V and 0 bases from J, leaving 18 bases between. This CDR3 has 16 amino acids. Germline V gene data show CDR1 as MRHNA and CDR2 as SNTAGT. CDR3 DNA: TGTGCCAACTTGCCGGGGTTCGGGGCAACTAATGAAAAACTGTTTTTT. Amino acid sequence: CANLPGFGATNEKLFF.

This clone has a handful of counts. The genes are TRBV2 and TRBJ1-6; no definite D call. The CDR3 has 11 residues. The V end lost 6 bases, the J end lost 7 bases, and 4 bases lay between the germline ends. The germline gives CDR1 SNHLY, CDR2 FYNNEI. Here the CDR3 reads CASRENSPLHF. CDR3 nucleotides: TGTGCCAGCAGGGAGAATTCACCCCTCCACTTT.

This clone was observed once. This sequence joins TRBV7-3 and TRBJ2-1, with 14 bases matching TRBD2. The CDR3 runs 18 residues. The germline gives CDR1 SGHTA, CDR2 FQGTGA. The ends lost 5 bases at V and 0 bases at J; junction bases unmatched: 6. The CDR3 is CASSQGLAGGLSYNEQFF. In DNA form, the CDR3 reads TGTGCCAGCAGCCAAGGACTAGCGGGAGGCCTCTCCTACAATGAGCAGTTCTTC. Full variable domain (outside the CDR3, taken from reference TRBV7-3 and TRBJ2-1): GAGVSQTPSNKVTEKGKYVELRCDPISGHTALYWYRQSLGQGPEFLIYFQGTGAADDSGLPNDRFFAVRPEGSVSTLKIQRTERGDSAVYLCASSQGLAGGLSYNEQFFGPGTRLTVL.

This sequence joins TRBV28 and TRBJ2-1; D uncertain. This CDR3 is built from 16 residues. CDR1 MDHEN and CDR2 SYDVKM come from the germline V gene. Between the trimmed V and J ends, which lost 6 bases and 0 bases, there was a span of 15 bases. Here the CDR3 reads CASSRPGWSSYNEQFF. DNA for the CDR3: TGTGCCAGCAGCCGACCGGGTTGGAGCTCCTACAATGAGCAGTTCTTC.

This clone was detected only once. Germline is not matched at one junction end, which may reflect a read error. This CDR3 reads CASSPEQGSRSNYGHTF. Here the CDR3 DNA reads TGTGCCAGCTCACCAGAACAGGGTAGTAGATCTAACTATGGCCACACCTTC. This sequence joins TRBV18 and TRBJ1-2; D is possibly TRBD1 (6 bases). Looked up from germline, CDR1 is KGHSH and CDR2 is LQKENI. The CDR3 consists of 17 residues.

The rearrangement uses TRBV5-1 and TRBJ2-1; D not resolved. This CDR3 has 13 residues. V was pared by 1 base and J by 3 bases, with 5 bases between. Germline V gives CDR1 SGHRS, CDR2 YFSETQ. The CDR3 nucleotides are TGCGCCAGCAGCTTGCCTAGCTACAATGAGCAGTTCTTC. As protein: CASSLPSYNEQFF.

The gene calls are TRBV5-4 and TRBJ1-3; no clear D. Trimming cost V 5 bases and J 0 bases, with 6 bases left between them. The CDR3 is 13 amino acids. CDR1 is SGHNT, CDR2 YYREEE, per germline (reference sequence). The CDR3, as DNA: TGTGCCAGCAGTGCAGACTCTGGAAACACCATATATTTT. Translation: CASSADSGNTIYF. The entire variable domain, with the rest obtained from reference TRBV5-4 and TRBJ1-3, is as follows: ETGVTQSPTHLIKTRGQQVTLRCSSQSGHNTVSWYQQALGQGPQFIFQYYREEENGRGNFPPRFSGLQFPNYSSELNVNALELDDSALYLCASSADSGNTIYFGEGSWLTVV.

The chain joins TRBV6-1 to TRBJ2-7; D unresolved. V shed 6 bases and J shed 6 bases, with 15 bases lying between them. The CDR3 is 13 residues long. The germline V gene has CDR1 MNHNS and CDR2 SASEGT. The chain's CDR3 is CASSLVIVREQYF. Written as DNA, the CDR3 is TGTGCCAGCAGCCTAGTCATCGTTCGCGAGCAGTACTTC.

CDR3 amino acids: CASSLARTSTYEQYF. The CDR3 nucleotides are TGCGCCAGCAGCTTGGCCCGGACTAGTACCTACGAGCAGTACTTC. The V gene is TRBV5-1, the J gene TRBJ2-7, with 7 bases aligning to TRBD2. The CDR3 loop spans 15 amino acids. Germline V CDR1 and CDR2: SGHRS, YFSETQ. The V and J ends lost 0 bases and 2 bases, in that order; junction bases with no gene match: 5. Together with reference TRBV5-1 and TRBJ2-7, the CDR3 gives the full variable domain: KAGVTQTPRYLIKTRGQQVTLSCSPISGHRSVSWYQQTPGQGLQFLFEYFSETQRNKGNFPGRFSGRQFSNSRSEMNVSTLELGDSALYLCASSLARTSTYEQYFGPGTRLTVT.

This clone has just a few counts. CDR3 nucleotides: TGTGCCAGCAGCTTAAGTCCTAGCTGGGCTGAGCAGTTCTTC. Its translation: CASSLSPSWAEQFF. This chain links TRBV7-3 with TRBJ2-1, with D perhaps matching TRBD2 (5 bases). V was cut by 1 base and J by 9 bases, with 13 bases left in between. The CDR3 runs 14 residues. Germline values: CDR1 SGHTA, CDR2 FQGTGA. The full variable domain, in which reference TRBV7-3 and TRBJ2-1 provide the parts outside the CDR3, is GAGVSQTPSNKVTEKGKYVELRCDPISGHTALYWYRQSLGQGPEFLIYFQGTGAADDSGLPNDRFFAVRPEGSVSTLKIQRTERGDSAVYLCASSLSPSWAEQFFGPGTRLTVL.

Points on this clone: Distinct nucleotide sequences in the sample also encode this CDR3. This chain links TRBV7-8 with TRBJ2-2; tentatively, D is TRBD2 (6 bases). Germline V lookup: CDR1 SGHVS, CDR2 FQNEAQ. The ends were cut back, 1 base at V and 2 bases at J, with 11 bases in the middle. This CDR3 is built from 16 residues. The CDR3 protein is CASSLETGANTGELFF. As DNA, the CDR3 is TGTGCCAGCAGCTTAGAGACGGGAGCTAACACCGGGGAGCTGTTTTTT.

V and J are TRBV6-4 and TRBJ2-1; 7 bases agree with TRBD1. Trimming removed 2 bases from V and 0 bases from J; junction bases left unmatched: 4. Per germline, CDR1 MRHNA and CDR2 SNTAGT. CDR3 length: 16 amino acids. The CDR3 sequence: CASSDERTGSYNEQFF. The CDR3 DNA reads TGTGCCAGCAGTGACGAGAGGACAGGCTCCTACAATGAGCAGTTCTTC.

V usage is TRBV5-1 and J usage is TRBJ2-3; 11 nucleotides match TRBD2. Looked up from germline, CDR1 is SGHRS and CDR2 is YFSETQ. CDR3 size: 16 residues. V was clipped by 4 bases and J by 2 bases; unmatched bases: 6. The CDR3 is CASSVGLADYTDTQYF. The CDR3 DNA reads TGCGCCAGCAGCGTGGGACTAGCGGATTACACAGATACGCAGTATTTT.

The chain couples TRBV4-1 to TRBJ2-3; a weak D match, TRBD1 (5 bases). The V gene's germline CDR1 is MGHRA and CDR2 YSYEKL. CDR3 length: 13 amino acids. V lost 0 bases and J lost 8, with 9 bases in between. The DNA for the CDR3 is TGCGCCAGCAGCCAAGATCATCAGGGTACGCAGTATTTT. Its translation: CASSQDHQGTQYF.

The CDR3 nucleotides are TGTGCCACCTCTGGGGCCGGAGAAGCTTTCTTT. Translated: CATSGAGEAFF. The V and J genes are TRBV6-5 and TRBJ1-1, with a possible D match to TRBD1 (5 bases). This CDR3 is 11 amino acids long. V was pared by 10 bases and J by 8 bases, with 14 bases between. Germline CDR1 MNHEY, CDR2 SVGAGI.

The V gene is TRBV9, the J gene TRBJ2-2; 9 bases are shared with TRBD1. This CDR3 has 16 residues. Germline trimming cut 0 bases from V and 4 bases from J; bases unmatched to any gene: 4. The germline gives CDR1 SGDLS, CDR2 YYNGEE. The CDR3 protein is CASSVDWTGVTGELFF. The CDR3 bases are TGTGCCAGCAGCGTAGACTGGACAGGGGTCACCGGGGAGCTGTTTTTT.

The V call is TRBV28, the J call TRBJ2-1; 7 bases are shared with TRBD1. There are 11 residues in the CDR3. V shed 6 bases and J 16 bases; nucleotides not matched to a gene: 9. CDR1 is MDHEN and CDR2 is SYDVKM in the germline V gene. CDR3 coding DNA: TGTGCCAGCAGCCAACAGGGGACACTCTTCTTC. It translates to CASSQQGTLFF.

The chain employs TRBV2 and TRBJ1-1, with D possibly TRBD1 on 6 matching bases. The CDR3 consists of 14 residues. Germline CDR1 reads SNHLY; CDR2 reads FYNNEI. V lost 4 bases to trimming and J lost 4 bases, with 13 bases between them. For the CDR3, the DNA is TGTGCCAGCAGTGCTGGGGGCGAGGGCACTGAAGCTTTCTTT. Translation gives CASSAGGEGTEAFF.

CDR3 loop: CASRLGNSGANVLTF. CDR3 sequence (DNA): TGTGCCAGCAGACTCGGTAACTCTGGGGCCAACGTCCTGACTTTC. The V gene is TRBV9, the J gene TRBJ2-6; D is uncertain. In germline, CDR1 is SGDLS, CDR2 YYNGEE. Trimming removed 5 bases at V and 0 bases at J, with 9 bases between. The CDR3 extends over 15 amino acids.

The chain links TRBV6-5 to TRBJ2-3; perhaps TRBD1 as D (5 bases). Per germline, CDR1 MNHEY and CDR2 SVGAGI. The V end lost 3 bases, the J end lost 6 bases, and 10 bases lay between the germline ends. The length of the CDR3 is 13 residues. The CDR3: CASSYVAGDTQYF. The CDR3 DNA reads TGTGCCAGCAGTTATGTTGCAGGGGATACGCAGTATTTT.